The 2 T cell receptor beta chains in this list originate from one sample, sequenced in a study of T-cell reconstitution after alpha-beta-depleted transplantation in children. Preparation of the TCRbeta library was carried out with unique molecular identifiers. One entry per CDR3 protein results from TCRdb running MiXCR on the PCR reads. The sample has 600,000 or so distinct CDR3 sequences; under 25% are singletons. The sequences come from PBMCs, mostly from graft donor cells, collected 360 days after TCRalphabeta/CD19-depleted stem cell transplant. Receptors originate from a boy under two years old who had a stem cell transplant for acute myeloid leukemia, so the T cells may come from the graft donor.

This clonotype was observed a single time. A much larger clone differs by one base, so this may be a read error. The CDR3 DNA reads TGTGCCAGCAGGGATGGGGGGGCCTCCTACAATGAGCAGCTCTTC. Protein sequence: CASRDGGASYNEQLF. This chain joins TRBV6-1 and TRBJ2-1, with a possible D match to TRBD2 (7 bases). Per germline, CDR1 MNHNS and CDR2 SASEGT. The CDR3 length is 15 residues.

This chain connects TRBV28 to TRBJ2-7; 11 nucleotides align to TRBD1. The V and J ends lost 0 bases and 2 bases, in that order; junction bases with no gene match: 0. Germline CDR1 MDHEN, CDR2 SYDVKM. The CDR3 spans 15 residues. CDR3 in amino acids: CASSLWGQGAYEQYV. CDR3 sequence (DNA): TGTGCCAGCAGTTTATGGGGACAGGGGGCCTACGAGCAGTACGTC.